This T cell receptor (beta chain) was sequenced during a study of blood T cell repertoires in COVID-19. CDR3 length: 17 residues. V was pared by 1 base and J by 0 bases, with 4 bases of the junction left unmatched. Germline CDR1 is LGHDT and CDR2 is YNNKEL (reference sequence). Authors' methods: Amplified reference gene primers provided the basis for estimating nucleated cell counts. The protocol was immunoSEQ multiplex PCR, while the TCRdb copy is restricted to in-frame clones and leaves out a portion. For V, J and clone size, that table is used; D and trimming come from the DNA. The sample holds around 240,000 clones; approximately 82% are singletons and the top ten take 1.5% to 2%.

The chain uses TRBV3-1 (or the pseudogene TRBV3-2) and TRBJ1-5, with 9 bases aligning to TRBD1. The clonotype was recovered from a woman of 80 years or more with acute or convalescent COVID-19. The sequencing input was peripheral blood. For the CDR3, the DNA is TGTGCCAGCAGCCAAGGTCGGACAGGGGCTAGCAATCAGCCCCAGCATTTT. The encoded protein is CASSQGRTGASNQPQHF.